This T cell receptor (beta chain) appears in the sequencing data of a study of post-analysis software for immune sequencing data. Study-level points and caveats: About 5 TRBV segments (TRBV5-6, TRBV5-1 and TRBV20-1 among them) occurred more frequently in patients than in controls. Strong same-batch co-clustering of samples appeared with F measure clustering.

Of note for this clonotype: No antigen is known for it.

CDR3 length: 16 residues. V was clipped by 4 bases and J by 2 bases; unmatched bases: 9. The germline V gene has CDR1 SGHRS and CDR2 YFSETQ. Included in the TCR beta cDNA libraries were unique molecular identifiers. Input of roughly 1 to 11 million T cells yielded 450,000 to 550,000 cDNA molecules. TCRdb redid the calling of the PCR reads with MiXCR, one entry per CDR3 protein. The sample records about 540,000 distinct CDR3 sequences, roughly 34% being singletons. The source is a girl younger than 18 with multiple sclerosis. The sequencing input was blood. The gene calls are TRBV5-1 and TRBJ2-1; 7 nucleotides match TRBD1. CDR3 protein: CASSVTEGAAYNEQFF. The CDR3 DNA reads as TGCGCCAGCAGCGTCACCGAGGGGGCCGCCTACAATGAGCAGTTCTTC.